This T cell receptor (beta chain) was recorded in a study of T cells in women clearing cervical HPV infection. Data came from immunoSEQ multiplex PCR; TCRdb stores just in-frame clones and leaves some out. The sample table sets out more than 10,000 clones. The CDR3 is 16 amino acids. CDR1 is SGHTA, CDR2 FQGNSA, per germline. V dropped 0 bases and J dropped 2 bases, with 14 bases sitting between them. As to this clone: The read ends 3 residues before the CDR3 terminus; that terminus is restored from the germline J gene.

The clonotype comes from a woman aged 18-70 years with a cervical HPV16 infection that either progressed to CIN3+ or cleared (not recorded which). Sequencing used blood buffy coat. V usage is TRBV7-2 and J usage is TRBJ2-7; D is undetermined. This CDR3 is CASSLASQDPPYEQYF. Incomplete CDR3 DNA: TGTGCCAGCAGCTTAGCGAGTCAGGATCCCCCCTACGAG.